What follows describes a single TCR beta chain. This clone has more than one count but fewer than ten. Its antigen remains unidentified. No quality values exist for individual bases; no much larger clone is one base distant. V has 6 bases trimmed and J has 5 bases trimmed; junction bases matching no gene number 5. From the germline V gene, CDR1 is MDHEN and CDR2 is SYDVKM. CDR3 length: 13 amino acids, cysteine to phenylalanine. CDR3 DNA is the only sequence kept; it has 39 bases, read in frame from the first base. This sample was taken from a study of T cell responses to AZD1222 COVID-19 vaccine (dated by TCRdb to the early 2020s). With respect to the entire study: Because spike-specific TCR depth and breadth did not differ between the two schedules, AZD1222 recipients who got a second dose at roughly 4 weeks were pooled with those who got a second dose at roughly 12 weeks. TCR sequencing was performed for roughly 250 trial participants, of whom 200 to 210 were given two doses of AZD1222 and about 25 were given two doses of MenACWY control vaccine. Trial participants were enrolled into age subgroups of 18-55, 56-69 and 70-plus years, which contained roughly 140, 27 and 60 TCR-sequenced participants, respectively.

The label giving this sample's time point can be read as: baseline before first vaccination. Samples from vaccinated people were obtained from the UK trials COV001 and COV002, which included a single-blind randomized controlled phase 2/3 trial of AZD1222 (ChAdOx1 nCoV-19) in healthy adults. Trial participant PBMC samples were collected at day 0 and day 28 after the second dose for TCRbeta chain sequencing. The CDR3 regions of human TCRbeta chains were analyzed by immunosequencing. Processing in the source paper ran as follows. Repertoire TCRs were matched against a reference library of SARS-CoV-2-specific TCRs generated with the MIRA antigen-specificity platform. Breadth was defined as the fraction of unique TCRs that were SARS-CoV-2-associated, and depth was defined as the fraction of total T cells that were SARS-CoV-2-associated. Using the MIRA data, each spike-specific TCR was assigned both to the spike region to which the TCR was reactive and to a CD4 or CD8 class. Log10-transformed breadth and depth values were compared by one-way ANOVA with Sidak's multiple comparisons tests. The table was pulled from immuneACCESS by TCRdb, which kept in-frame rearrangements only. Such tables lose some clones; where checked, under half of the loss comes from unresolved V genes, and the rest has no known cause. That table furnishes V, J and clone size, whereas the DNA furnished D and trimming. Present in this sample are approximately 80,000 clones, 65% to 85% of which were seen just once. The top ten constitute around 20% of the sample.

Results and caveats for the whole study, not just this receptor: Because no day 14 peak-response samples were available, the repertoires could be characterized only after the peak T cell response. After two AZD1222 doses, both the breadth and the depth of spike-specific TCRs were significantly higher than at day 0 and than in MenACWY recipients. Reportedly, close to half of the unique spike-specific TCRs recognized epitopes lying outside the regions that are mutated in the B.1.351 and B.1.1.7 variants. The vaccine-associated CD4 TCRs covered the entire spike protein, and the dominant responses fell in regions 160-218 and 743-854. Conclusions about previously exposed vaccinees were limited because only a handful of AZD1222 recipients were SARS-CoV-2 seropositive at baseline. Participants were mostly white British, with more females than males. The authors suggested clonal diversity may have been underestimated. In the small 56-69-year group, the increase in depth fell short of significance, most likely because of low power.

The chain employs TRBV28 and TRBJ1-1, with 8 central nucleotides matching TRBD1. Sequencing used peripheral blood, obtained on day 0 of AZD1222 vaccination. The source is an adult in good health. The CDR3 protein sequence reads: CASSRQGRTEAFF. The bases read TGTGCCAGCAGCAGACAGGGGCGGACTGAAGCTTTCTTT.